The clone carrying this TCR beta chain was picked up a small number of times. This CDR3 is built from 15 residues. Germline loops: CDR1 SGHRS, CDR2 YFSETQ. J lost 5 bases, V lost 4 bases, and 10 bases had no gene match. The sample belongs to a study of blood T cell repertoires in COVID-19. Study in general: From the United States, Italy and Spain came samples of acute and convalescent COVID-19. Sample material is recorded as cDNA or gDNA derived from T cells, B-cell-depleted T cells, or PBMCs.

Per the authors' pipeline: For nucleated cells, counts were estimated from reference gene primer amplification. Using immunoSEQ multiplex PCR, the repertoire was profiled, and TCRdb retains in-frame clones only, with some absent. Clone size and the V and J calls come from that table; the DNA yielded D and trimming. This repertoire shows about 76,000 clones, 80% found once; its top ten account for roughly 12%. J is TRBJ2-5 and V is TRBV5-1; 8 nucleotides match TRBD2. The sequence came from a human donor in a cohort sampled during active COVID-19. The sample taken for sequencing was peripheral blood. CDR3 nucleotide sequence: TGCGCCAGCAGCAGGAACACGGGAGGGTTCGAGACCCAGTACTTC. Its protein product is CASSRNTGGFETQYF.